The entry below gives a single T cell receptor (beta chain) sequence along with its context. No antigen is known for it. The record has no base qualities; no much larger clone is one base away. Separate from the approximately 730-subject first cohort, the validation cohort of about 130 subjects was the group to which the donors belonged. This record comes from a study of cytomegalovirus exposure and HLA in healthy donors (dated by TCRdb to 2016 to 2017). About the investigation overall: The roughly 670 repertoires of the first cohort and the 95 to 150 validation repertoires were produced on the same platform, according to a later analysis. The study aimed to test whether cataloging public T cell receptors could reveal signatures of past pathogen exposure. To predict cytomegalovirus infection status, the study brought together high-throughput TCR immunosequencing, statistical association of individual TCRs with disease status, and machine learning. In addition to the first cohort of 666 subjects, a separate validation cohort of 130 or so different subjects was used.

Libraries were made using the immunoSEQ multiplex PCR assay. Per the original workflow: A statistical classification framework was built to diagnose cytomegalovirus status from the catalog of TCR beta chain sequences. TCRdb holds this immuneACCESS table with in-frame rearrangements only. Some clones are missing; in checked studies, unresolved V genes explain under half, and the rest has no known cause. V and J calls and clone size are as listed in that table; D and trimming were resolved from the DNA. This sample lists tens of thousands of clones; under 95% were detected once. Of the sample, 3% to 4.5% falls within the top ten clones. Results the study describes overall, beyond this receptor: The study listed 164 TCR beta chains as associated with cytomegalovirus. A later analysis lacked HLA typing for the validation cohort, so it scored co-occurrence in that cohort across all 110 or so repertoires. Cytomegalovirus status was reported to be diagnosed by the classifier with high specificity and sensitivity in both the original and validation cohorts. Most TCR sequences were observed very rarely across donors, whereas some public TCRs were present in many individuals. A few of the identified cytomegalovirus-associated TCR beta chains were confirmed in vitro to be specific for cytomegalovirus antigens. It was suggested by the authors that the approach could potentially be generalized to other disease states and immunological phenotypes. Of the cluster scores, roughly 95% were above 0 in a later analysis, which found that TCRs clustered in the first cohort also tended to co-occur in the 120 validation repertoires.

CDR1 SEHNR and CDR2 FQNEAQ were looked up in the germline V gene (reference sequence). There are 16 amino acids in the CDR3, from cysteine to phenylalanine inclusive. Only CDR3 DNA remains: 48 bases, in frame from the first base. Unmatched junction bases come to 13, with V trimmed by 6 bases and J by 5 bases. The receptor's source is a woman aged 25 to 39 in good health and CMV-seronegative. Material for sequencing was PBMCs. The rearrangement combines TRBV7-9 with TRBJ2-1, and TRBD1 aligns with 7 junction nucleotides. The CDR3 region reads CASRPYSGTANNEQFF. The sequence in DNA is TGTGCCAGCAGACCTTACTCCGGGACAGCTAACAATGAGCAGTTCTTC. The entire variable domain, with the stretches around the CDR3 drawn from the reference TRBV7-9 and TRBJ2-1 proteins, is DTGVSQNPRHKITKRGQNVTFRCDPISEHNRLYWYRQTLGQGPEFLTYFQNEAQLEKSRLLSDRFSAERPKGSFSTLEIQRTEQGDSAMYLCASRPYSGTANNEQFFGPGTRLTVL.